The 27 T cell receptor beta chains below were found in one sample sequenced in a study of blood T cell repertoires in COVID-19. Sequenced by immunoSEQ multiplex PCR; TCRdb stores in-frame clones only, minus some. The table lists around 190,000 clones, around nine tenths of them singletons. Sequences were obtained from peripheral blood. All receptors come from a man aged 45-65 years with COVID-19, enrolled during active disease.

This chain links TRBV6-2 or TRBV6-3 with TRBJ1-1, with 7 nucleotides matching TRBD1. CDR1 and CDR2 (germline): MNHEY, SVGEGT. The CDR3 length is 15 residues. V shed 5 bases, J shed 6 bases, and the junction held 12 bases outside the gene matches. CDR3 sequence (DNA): TGTGCCAGCAGTAAGCCCTCGGGACAGTTCTCTGAAGCTTTCTTT. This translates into CASSKPSGQFSEAFF.

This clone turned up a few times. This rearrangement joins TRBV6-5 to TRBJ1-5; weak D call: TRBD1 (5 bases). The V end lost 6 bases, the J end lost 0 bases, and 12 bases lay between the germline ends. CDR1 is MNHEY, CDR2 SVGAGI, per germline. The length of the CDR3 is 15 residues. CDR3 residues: CASRTTVYSNQPQHF. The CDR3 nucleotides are TGTGCCAGCAGAACGACAGTTTATAGCAATCAGCCCCAGCATTTT.

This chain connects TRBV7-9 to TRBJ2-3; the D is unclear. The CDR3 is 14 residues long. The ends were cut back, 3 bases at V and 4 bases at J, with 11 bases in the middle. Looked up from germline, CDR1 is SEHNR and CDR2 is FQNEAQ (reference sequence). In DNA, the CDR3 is TGTGCCAGCAGCTTTTCAATAGGAGCAGATACGCAGTATTTT. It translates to CASSFSIGADTQYF.

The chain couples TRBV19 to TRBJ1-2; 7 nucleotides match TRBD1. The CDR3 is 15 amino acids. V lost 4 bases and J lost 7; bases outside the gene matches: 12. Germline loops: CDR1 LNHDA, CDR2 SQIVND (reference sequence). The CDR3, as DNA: TGTGCCAGTAGTAGATCCGGGAGACAGGGCTCTGGCTACACCTTC. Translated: CASSRSGRQGSGYTF.

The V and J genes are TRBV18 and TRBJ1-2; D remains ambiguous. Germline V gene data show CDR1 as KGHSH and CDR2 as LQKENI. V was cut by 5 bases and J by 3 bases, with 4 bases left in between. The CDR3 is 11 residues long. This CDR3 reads CASSSDYGYTF. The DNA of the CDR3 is TGTGCCAGCTCATCTGACTATGGCTACACCTTC.

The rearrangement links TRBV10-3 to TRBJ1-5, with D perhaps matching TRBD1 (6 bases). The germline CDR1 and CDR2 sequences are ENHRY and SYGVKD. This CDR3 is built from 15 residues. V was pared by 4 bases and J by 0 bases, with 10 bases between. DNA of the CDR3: TGTGCCATCAGTGGTACAGGGCTTAGCAATCAGCCCCAGCATTTT. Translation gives CAISGTGLSNQPQHF.

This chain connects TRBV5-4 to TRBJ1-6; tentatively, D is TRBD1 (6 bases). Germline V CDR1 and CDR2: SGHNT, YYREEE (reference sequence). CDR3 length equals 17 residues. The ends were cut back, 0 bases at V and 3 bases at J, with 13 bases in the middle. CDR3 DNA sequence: TGTGCCAGCAGCTTGGGCAGACAGGTTGGCTATAATTCACCCCTCCACTTT. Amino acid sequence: CASSLGRQVGYNSPLHF.

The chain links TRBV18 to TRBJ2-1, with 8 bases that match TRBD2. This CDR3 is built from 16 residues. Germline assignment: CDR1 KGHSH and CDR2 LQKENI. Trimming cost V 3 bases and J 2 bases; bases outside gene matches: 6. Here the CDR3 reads CASSPEGGRTYNEQFF. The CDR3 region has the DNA TGTGCCAGCTCACCGGAGGGCGGGAGGACCTACAATGAGCAGTTCTTC.

The CDR3 is CASSDGASGGYEQFF. As DNA, the CDR3 is TGCGCCAGCAGCGACGGGGCTAGCGGGGGCTATGAGCAGTTCTTC. V gene TRBV4-1 combines with J gene TRBJ2-1; 10 nucleotides line up with TRBD2. CDR3 size: 15 residues. The J segment lost 8 bases and the V segment lost 5 bases, leaving 9 bases of the junction unmatched. The germline CDR1 and CDR2 sequences are MGHRA and YSYEKL.

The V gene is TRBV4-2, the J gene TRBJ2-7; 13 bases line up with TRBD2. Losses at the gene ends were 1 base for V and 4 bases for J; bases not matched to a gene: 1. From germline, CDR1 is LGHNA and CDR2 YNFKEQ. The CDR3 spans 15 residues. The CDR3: CASSQGTSGGYEQYF. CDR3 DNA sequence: TGTGCCAGCAGCCAAGGGACTAGCGGGGGTTACGAGCAGTACTTC.

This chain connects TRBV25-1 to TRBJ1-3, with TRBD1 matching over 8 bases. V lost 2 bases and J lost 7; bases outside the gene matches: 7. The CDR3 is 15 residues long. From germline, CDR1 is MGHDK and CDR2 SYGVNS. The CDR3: CASSEPRGLFNTIYF. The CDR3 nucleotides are TGTGCCAGCAGTGAACCCAGGGGGCTCTTCAACACCATATATTTT.

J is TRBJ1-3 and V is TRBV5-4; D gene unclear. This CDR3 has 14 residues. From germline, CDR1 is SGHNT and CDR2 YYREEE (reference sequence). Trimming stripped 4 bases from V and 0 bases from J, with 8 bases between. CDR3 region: CASSPSGSGNTIYF. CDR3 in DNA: TGTGCCAGCAGCCCGAGCGGCTCTGGAAACACCATATATTTT.

In DNA, the CDR3 is TGTGCCAGCAGCCCAGAGGACAGGGTAGGCTATGGCTACACCTTC. Translating it yields CASSPEDRVGYGYTF. The chain employs TRBV9 and TRBJ1-2; 8 bases map to TRBD1. CDR1 and CDR2 from the germline V gene are SGDLS and YYNGEE. The V gene end was trimmed by 4 bases and the J gene end by 4 bases; junction bases not matched to a gene: 9. This CDR3 comprises 15 residues.

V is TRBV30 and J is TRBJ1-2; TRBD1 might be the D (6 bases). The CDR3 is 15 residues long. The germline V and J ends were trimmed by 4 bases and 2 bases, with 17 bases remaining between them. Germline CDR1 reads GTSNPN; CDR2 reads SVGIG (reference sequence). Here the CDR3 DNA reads TGTGCCTGGACCAGACATCCGGGACAAAACTATGGCTACACCTTC. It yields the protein CAWTRHPGQNYGYTF.

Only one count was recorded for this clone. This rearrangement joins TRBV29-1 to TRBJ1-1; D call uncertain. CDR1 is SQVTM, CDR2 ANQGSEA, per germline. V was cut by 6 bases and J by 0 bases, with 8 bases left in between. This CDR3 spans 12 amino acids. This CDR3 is CSVVTVNTEAFF. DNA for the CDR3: TGCAGCGTCGTGACTGTGAACACTGAAGCTTTCTTT.

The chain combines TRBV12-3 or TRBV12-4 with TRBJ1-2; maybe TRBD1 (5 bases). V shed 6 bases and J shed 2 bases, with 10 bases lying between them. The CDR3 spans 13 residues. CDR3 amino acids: CASRQDGNYGYTF. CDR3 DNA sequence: TGTGCCAGCAGACAGGACGGGAACTATGGCTACACCTTC.

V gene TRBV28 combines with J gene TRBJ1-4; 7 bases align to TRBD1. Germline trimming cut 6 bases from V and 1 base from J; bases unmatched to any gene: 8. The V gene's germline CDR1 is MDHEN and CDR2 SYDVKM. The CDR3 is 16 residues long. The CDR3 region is CASSPTGRLTNEKLFF. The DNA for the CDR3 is TGTGCCAGCAGCCCGACAGGGAGATTAACTAATGAAAAACTGTTTTTT. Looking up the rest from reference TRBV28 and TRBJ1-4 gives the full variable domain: DVKVTQSSRYLVKRTGEKVFLECVQDMDHENMFWYRQDPGLGLRLIYFSYDVKMKEKGDIPEGYSVSREKKERFSLILESASTNQTSMYLCASSPTGRLTNEKLFFGSGTQLSVL.

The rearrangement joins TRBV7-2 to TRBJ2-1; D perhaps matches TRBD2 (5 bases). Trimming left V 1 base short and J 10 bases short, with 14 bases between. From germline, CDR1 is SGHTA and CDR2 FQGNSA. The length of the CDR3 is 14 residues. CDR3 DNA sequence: TGTGCCAGCAGCTTAGGCAAAGTGGGAGTGGAGCAGTTCTTC. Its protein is CASSLGKVGVEQFF.

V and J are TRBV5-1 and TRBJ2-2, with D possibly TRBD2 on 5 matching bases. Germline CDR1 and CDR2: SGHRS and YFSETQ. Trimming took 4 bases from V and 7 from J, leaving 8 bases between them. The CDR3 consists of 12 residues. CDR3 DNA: TGCGCCAGCAGCCCTGCGGGCGGGGAGCTGTTTTTT. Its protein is CASSPAGGELFF.

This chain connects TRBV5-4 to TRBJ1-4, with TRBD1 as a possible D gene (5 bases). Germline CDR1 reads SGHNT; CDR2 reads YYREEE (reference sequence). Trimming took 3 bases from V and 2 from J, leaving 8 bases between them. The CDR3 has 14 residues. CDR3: CASSYRSTNEKLFF. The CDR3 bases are TGTGCCAGCAGCTACAGGTCTACTAATGAAAAACTGTTTTTT.

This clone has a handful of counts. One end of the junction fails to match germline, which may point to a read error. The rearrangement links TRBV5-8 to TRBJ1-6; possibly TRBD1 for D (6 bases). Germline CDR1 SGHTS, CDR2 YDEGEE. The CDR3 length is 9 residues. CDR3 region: CASSGGGPF. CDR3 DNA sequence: TGTGCCAGCAGCGGCGGGGGGCCCTTT. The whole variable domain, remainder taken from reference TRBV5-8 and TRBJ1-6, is EAGVTQSPTHLIKTRGQQATLRCSPISGHTSVYWYQQALGLGLQFLLWYDEGEERNRGNFPPRFSGRQFPNYSSELNVNALELEDSALYLCASSGGGPFGNGTRLTVT.

The CDR3 nucleotides read TGTGCCAGCAGACTACAGGGTGTGGACACCGGGGAGCTGTTTTTT. Translating gives CASRLQGVDTGELFF. This chain uses TRBV2 with TRBJ2-2; D might be TRBD1 (6 bases). Germline CDR1 SNHLY, CDR2 FYNNEI. CDR3 size: 15 residues. Trimming removed 6 bases from V and 3 bases from J, with 14 bases in between.

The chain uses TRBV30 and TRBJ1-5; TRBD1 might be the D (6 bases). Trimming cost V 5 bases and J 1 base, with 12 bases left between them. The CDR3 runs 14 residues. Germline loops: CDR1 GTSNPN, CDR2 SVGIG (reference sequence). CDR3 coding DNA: TGTGCCTGGGACTTTACAGGGAGCAATCAGCCCCAGCATTTT. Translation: CAWDFTGSNQPQHF.

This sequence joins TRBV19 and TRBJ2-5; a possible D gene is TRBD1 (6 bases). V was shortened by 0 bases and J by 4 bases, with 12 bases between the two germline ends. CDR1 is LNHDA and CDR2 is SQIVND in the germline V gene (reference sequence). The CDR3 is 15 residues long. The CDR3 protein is CASSIDGPRGETQYF. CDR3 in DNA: TGTGCCAGTAGTATAGATGGGCCCAGGGGAGAGACCCAGTACTTC.

The CDR3 loop reads CASSYSRDGQDYGYTF. The CDR3 region has the DNA TGTGCCAGCAGTTACTCGCGGGACGGTCAGGACTATGGCTACACCTTC. This chain joins TRBV6-5 and TRBJ1-2, with D tentatively TRBD1 (5 bases). This CDR3 spans 16 amino acids. Germline CDR1 MNHEY, CDR2 SVGAGI. Trimming removed 0 bases at V and 3 bases at J, with 14 bases between.

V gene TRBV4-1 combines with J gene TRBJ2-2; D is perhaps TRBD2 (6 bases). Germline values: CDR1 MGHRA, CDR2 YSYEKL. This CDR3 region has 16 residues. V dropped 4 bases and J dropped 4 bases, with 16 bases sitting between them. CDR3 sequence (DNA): TGCGCCAGCAGCCTCTATAGGATGGAGGGCACCGGGGAGCTGTTTTTT. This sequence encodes CASSLYRMEGTGELFF.

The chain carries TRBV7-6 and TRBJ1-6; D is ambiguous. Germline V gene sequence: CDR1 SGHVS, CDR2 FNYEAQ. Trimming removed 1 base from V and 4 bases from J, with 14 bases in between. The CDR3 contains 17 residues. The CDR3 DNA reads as TGTGCCAGCAGCTTAGACGTAAACAGCCAGTATAATTCACCCCTCCACTTT. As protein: CASSLDVNSQYNSPLHF.